This T cell receptor (beta chain) was sequenced in a study of response to subunit inactivated influenza vaccine. TCRdb re-analysed the RT-PCR reads in MiXCR, keeping a single row per CDR3 protein. The repertoire holds 550,000 to 600,000 distinct CDR3 sequences, with approximately 10% as singletons. V was clipped by 2 bases and J by 5 bases, with 25 bases between them. Germline V gene sequence: CDR1 MNHNS, CDR2 SASEGT. This CDR3 region has 18 residues. Material: PBMCs from blood, obtained on the day of vaccination. This TCR was sampled from a man over 45 who received an inactivated influenza vaccine. The chain combines TRBV6-1 with TRBJ2-7; D ambiguous. The CDR3 DNA sequence: TGTGCCAGCAGTGAAACAAAAACCGGGTGGCGGTGGCCCCACGAGCAGTACTTC. This sequence encodes CASSETKTGWRWPHEQYF.